The clone carrying this TCR beta chain was counted only a few times. This entry belongs to a study of cytomegalovirus exposure and HLA in healthy donors. Looked up from germline, CDR1 is MNHEY and CDR2 is SMNVEV (reference sequence). The CDR3 length is 15 residues. V was cut by 5 bases and J by 7 bases, with 15 bases left in between. The PCR employed 60 Vbeta primers together with 13 Jbeta primers. The data were produced by immunoSEQ multiplex PCR, yet TCRdb's version contains in-frame clones alone and is incomplete. In the table there are around 140,000 clones, 60% to 80% of which are singletons. Source material: PBMCs. The chain is built from TRBV27 and TRBJ1-6; perhaps TRBD1 as D (5 bases). This TCR derives from a male donor in good health and CMV-seronegative. CDR3 in amino acids: CASSQRTQANSPLHF. DNA for the CDR3: TGTGCCAGCAGTCAACGGACACAGGCCAATTCACCCCTCCACTTT.